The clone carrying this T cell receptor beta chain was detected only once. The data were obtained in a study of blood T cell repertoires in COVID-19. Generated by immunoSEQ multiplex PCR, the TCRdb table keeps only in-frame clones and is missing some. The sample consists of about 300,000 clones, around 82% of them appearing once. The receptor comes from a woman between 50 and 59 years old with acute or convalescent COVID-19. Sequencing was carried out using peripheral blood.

CDR3 region: CASSPGGARTEAFF. CDR3 nucleotide sequence: TGCGCCAGCAGCCCGGGGGGGGCGCGGACTGAAGCTTTCTTT. The chain links TRBV5-1 to TRBJ1-1; maybe TRBD1 (6 bases). Germline V gene data show CDR1 as SGHRS and CDR2 as YFSETQ. CDR3 length: 14 amino acids. With 4 bases removed from V and 5 bases from J, the gap between germline ends came to 15 bases.